The count of the clone carrying this T cell receptor (beta chain) is one. Its target is not known. This entry belongs to a study of T cells in localized non-small cell lung cancer. General study results and limits: Owing to sequencing of a solitary tumor region, heterogeneity cannot be discounted. Uninvolved adjacent lung showed the highest T cell clonality, exceeding tumor. Adjacent lung exhibited a median of about 50 among the 100 most abundant tumor clones. Longer overall survival associated with higher blood T cell density; shorter survival with higher adjacent-lung clonality.

Only in-frame clones appear in the TCRdb table, and some are missing; sequencing was by immunoSEQ multiplex PCR. The sample contains roughly 30,000 clones, roughly 90% of which appear only once. This CDR3 is 16 amino acids long. V was pared by 5 bases and J by 2 bases, with 17 bases between. Germline V gene data show CDR1 as SNHLY and CDR2 as FYNNEI. The V and J genes are TRBV2 and TRBJ2-3, with D perhaps matching TRBD1 (6 bases). The TCR was taken from a woman aged 18 to 55 with stage I lung adenocarcinoma. The sample here was peripheral blood, taken before any cancer treatment. The CDR3 region has the DNA TGTGCCAGCAGTCAGTACCCTGACAGGTTCACAGATACGCAGTATTTT. It encodes CASSQYPDRFTDTQYF.